A selection of T cell receptor beta chains follows, all from one sample in a study of T cells in Graves' hyperthyroidism and ophthalmopathy. MiXCR, applied by TCRdb to the multiplex PCR reads, yields one record per CDR3 protein. The sample includes hundreds of thousands of distinct CDR3 sequences, 16% seen only once; the top ten take 25% to 30%. Sequenced: blood. The receptors were gathered from a young woman with Graves' ophthalmopathy. Each CDR3 is given with its conserved first and last residue. The D gene is left open where the match is weak. Expanded clones get a size class; other rows say once, few or many, or leave the size out.

CDR3nt: TGTGCCAGCAGTTTATCGGCGGCCCCGCTAGAGCAGTACTTC; CDR3aa: CASSLSAAPLEQYF; d_gene: NA; v_gene: TRBV12-3/TRBV12-4; j_gene: TRBJ2-7; abundance: many
CDR3nt: TGTGCCAGCAGTTTATCCACAGGGGTCCGGCAGCCCCAGCATTTT; CDR3aa: CASSLSTGVRQPQHF; d_gene: TRBD1; v_gene: TRBV27; j_gene: TRBJ1-5; abundance: many
CDR3nt: TGTGCCAGCAGCTTCCGATTGACTAGCGGGAGGGGAAAGAATGAGCAGTTCTTC; CDR3aa: CASSFRLTSGRGKNEQFF; d_gene: TRBD2; v_gene: TRBV9; j_gene: TRBJ2-1; abundance: many
CDR3nt: TGTGCCAGCCTGACTAGCGGGGACTCCTACGAGCAGTACTTC; CDR3aa: CASLTSGDSYEQYF; d_gene: TRBD2; v_gene: TRBV2; j_gene: TRBJ2-7; abundance: NA
CDR3nt: TGTGCCAGCAGCTCCCCACTAGCGGGAGGCTCCTACGAGCAGTACTTC; CDR3aa: CASSSPLAGGSYEQYF; d_gene: TRBD2; v_gene: TRBV7-8; j_gene: TRBJ2-7; abundance: many
CDR3nt: TGTGCCAGCAGCATCAGACAGGCGTCACAGTACTTC; CDR3aa: CASSIRQASQYF; d_gene: NA; v_gene: TRBV5-6; j_gene: TRBJ2-7; abundance: NA
CDR3nt: TGCGCCAGCAGCCAAGGGTACCTAGCGGGAGGGGGGGAGACCCAGTACTTC; CDR3aa: CASSQGYLAGGGETQYF; d_gene: TRBD2; v_gene: TRBV4-3; j_gene: TRBJ2-5; abundance: few
CDR3nt: TGTGCCAGCAGTCCGCGGGACAGGGAATGGAAGCAGTTCTTC; CDR3aa: CASSPRDREWKQFF; d_gene: TRBD1; v_gene: TRBV12-3/TRBV12-4; j_gene: TRBJ2-1; abundance: many
CDR3nt: TGCAGTGCTAACCAACTAGCGGGAGTCTACAATGAGCAGTTCTTC; CDR3aa: CSANQLAGVYNEQFF; d_gene: TRBD2; v_gene: TRBV20-1; j_gene: TRBJ2-1; abundance: many
CDR3nt: TGTGCCAGCTACTGGAGTGGGGCCAACGTCCTGACTTTC; CDR3aa: CASYWSGANVLTF; d_gene: NA; v_gene: TRBV12-3/TRBV12-4; j_gene: TRBJ2-6; abundance: NA
CDR3nt: TGTGCCAGCAATCAGGGGAATCTAGCCAAAAACATTCAGTACTTC; CDR3aa: CASNQGNLAKNIQYF; d_gene: NA; v_gene: TRBV6-1; j_gene: TRBJ2-4; abundance: many
CDR3nt: TGTGCCAGCAGCTTGGTCTCACGGTACTCCTACGAGCAGTACTTC; CDR3aa: CASSLVSRYSYEQYF; d_gene: NA; v_gene: TRBV5-8; j_gene: TRBJ2-7; abundance: NA
CDR3nt: TGTGCCAGCAGCGTAGACGGGGGGTTGGGATACGAGCAGTACTTC; CDR3aa: CASSVDGGLGYEQYF; d_gene: TRBD2; v_gene: TRBV9; j_gene: TRBJ2-7; abundance: many
CDR3nt: TGCAGTGCGGGACAGTCCACCTACGAGCAGTACTTC; CDR3aa: CSAGQSTYEQYF; d_gene: TRBD1; v_gene: TRBV20-1; j_gene: TRBJ2-7; abundance: many
CDR3nt: TGTGCCAGCAGCTTAAATGCGGGAGGTCCGGAGACCCAGTACTTC; CDR3aa: CASSLNAGGPETQYF; d_gene: TRBD2; v_gene: TRBV7-3; j_gene: TRBJ2-5; abundance: many
CDR3nt: TGTGCCACCAGCAGAGATCTGGGACTAGCGGGGGGCTTAAGCTACAATGAGCAGTTCTTC; CDR3aa: CATSRDLGLAGGLSYNEQFF; d_gene: TRBD2; v_gene: TRBV15; j_gene: TRBJ2-1; abundance: NA
CDR3nt: TGCGCCAGCAGCTTGGAAGGTCCGGGGGGCTGGAGCAATCAGCCCCAGCATTTT; CDR3aa: CASSLEGPGGWSNQPQHF; d_gene: NA; v_gene: TRBV5-1; j_gene: TRBJ1-5; abundance: NA
CDR3nt: TGCGCCAGCAGTTACAGGGGAACATACCTTCAAGAGACCCAGTACTTC; CDR3aa: CASSYRGTYLQETQYF; d_gene: TRBD1; v_gene: TRBV4-1; j_gene: TRBJ2-5; abundance: many
CDR3nt: TGCGCCAGCAGCCACGCAGCGGGAGGGTCCTACAATGAGCAGTTCTTC; CDR3aa: CASSHAAGGSYNEQFF; d_gene: TRBD2; v_gene: TRBV4-3; j_gene: TRBJ2-1; abundance: many
CDR3nt: TGTGCCAGCAGTTTAGACGGGGCCCCTAGTCCATCTTACAATGAGCAGTTCTTC; CDR3aa: CASSLDGAPSPSYNEQFF; d_gene: NA; v_gene: TRBV6-1; j_gene: TRBJ2-1; abundance: many